This TCR beta chain comes out of a study of CD8+ T cells in alopecia areata (dated by TCRdb to the late 2010s). For context, the study as a whole: The treated patients, all with moderate-to-severe alopecia areata, were enrolled in an open-label pilot trial of oral tofacitinib given at 5 to 10 mg twice daily. Tofacitinib was given for 6 to 18 months, followed by 6 months of follow-up off drug to assess delayed response and recurrence. Disease severity in treated patients was measured with the SALT score, which quantifies the percentage of affected scalp surface area. The study used high-throughput TCRbeta sequencing to examine T cell clonal expansion in alopecia areata, in both the C3H/HeJ mouse model and human patients. On the human side, TCRbeta sequencing was run on scalp tissue and on sorted CD4+ and CD8+ peripheral blood T cells from healthy controls and from alopecia areata patients with either patchy or totalis/universalis disease. Tofacitinib-treated patients had biopsies at baseline and at 4 and 24 weeks of treatment, with a later scalp biopsy in several patients. Scalp clonality was compared among normal scalp (n=4), patchy alopecia areata scalp (n=8), and alopecia totalis/universalis scalp (n=8). RNA came from the PAXgene miRNA kit for fixed scalp, the miRNeasy kit for PBMCs, and the RNeasy kit for mouse skin. immunoSEQ multiplex PCR using 35 Vbeta forward primers and 13 Jbeta reverse primers was used to amplify TCRbeta CDR3 regions.

This specimen's treatment or condition label, per the study, means: oral pan-JAK inhibitor, 5-10 mg twice daily. Lesional scalp punch biopsies and peripheral blood were collected from alopecia areata patients. PBMCs were isolated by density centrifugation and stained for CD3, CD4 and CD8, after which CD4+ and CD8+ T cells were sorted on a FACSAria. Worth noting for this clone: Its recognized antigen is unknown. There are no base qualities to consult, and no much larger clone falls within one base.

Between the V and J ends, shortened by 6 bases and 1 base respectively, the junction contains 7 bases. From its cysteine to its phenylalanine, the CDR3 spans 12 amino acids. Of the read, only the CDR3 DNA is kept; its 36 bases are in frame from base 1. CDR1 is given as MDHEN and CDR2 as SYDVKM, both from the germline V gene. The research as a whole found: Shared TCR sequences between patients were less evident than in mice, which may be partly attributable to HLA diversity in the patient population. Tofacitinib significantly lowered scalp clonality and the number of expanded CD8+ clones among the top 100 scalp clones. Higher clonality and more expanded CD8+ clones were observed in lesional scalp than in normal scalp, particularly in alopecia totalis/universalis, a finding suggestive of antigenic drive. Scalp TCR repertoire analysis is complicated because resident alphabeta T cells in normal human skin are also sequenced, whereas mouse skin is dominated by gammadelta T cells. Because the treated cohort was small and had just a single nonresponder, larger studies are needed to establish links between baseline CD8+ expansion and response. During tofacitinib treatment, many expanded lesional clones remained in scalp and blood, and this persistence may partly explain relapse after treatment is stopped.

Library creation used the immunoSEQ multiplex PCR assay. RNA was extracted from all samples and reverse transcribed into cDNA as template for TCR sequencing. First-strand cDNA was synthesized with SuperScript III using a 2:1 mix of oligo-dT and random hexamers. A synthetic immune receptor repertoire was used to measure amplification bias, and any remaining bias was corrected computationally. In the authors' own workflow: Raw reads were preprocessed for error removal, and CDR3 was defined according to IMGT conventions as running from the conserved cysteine to phenylalanine. Clonality was computed as 1 minus the Shannon entropy, with the entropy normalized by log2 of the number of productive unique TCRs. CD4 or CD8 identity of scalp clones was inferred by cross-referencing scalp TCRbeta sequences with sorted blood CD4 and CD8 repertoires. TCRdb took this table from immuneACCESS and kept in-frame rearrangements with V and J called. Such tables lack part of the clones; where checked against another copy, unresolved V genes explain under half of the gap, and the rest is unexplained. V, J and clone size are taken as reported in that table, and D and trimming were inferred from the DNA itself. The sample yields just under 65,000 clones; approximately 44% were counted once. The ten largest make up around 21% of the sample.

This receptor chain uses TRBV28 and TRBJ2-7; the best D guess is TRBD2, with 5 bases matching. This TCR was recovered from a human donor with alopecia areata. This specimen was CD8+ T cells sorted from blood, taken at roughly week 36, from a patient treated with tofacitinib. The DNA is as follows: TGTGCCAGCAGCCGAGGGTCCTACGAGCAGTACTTC. Its translation reads: CASSRGSYEQYF.